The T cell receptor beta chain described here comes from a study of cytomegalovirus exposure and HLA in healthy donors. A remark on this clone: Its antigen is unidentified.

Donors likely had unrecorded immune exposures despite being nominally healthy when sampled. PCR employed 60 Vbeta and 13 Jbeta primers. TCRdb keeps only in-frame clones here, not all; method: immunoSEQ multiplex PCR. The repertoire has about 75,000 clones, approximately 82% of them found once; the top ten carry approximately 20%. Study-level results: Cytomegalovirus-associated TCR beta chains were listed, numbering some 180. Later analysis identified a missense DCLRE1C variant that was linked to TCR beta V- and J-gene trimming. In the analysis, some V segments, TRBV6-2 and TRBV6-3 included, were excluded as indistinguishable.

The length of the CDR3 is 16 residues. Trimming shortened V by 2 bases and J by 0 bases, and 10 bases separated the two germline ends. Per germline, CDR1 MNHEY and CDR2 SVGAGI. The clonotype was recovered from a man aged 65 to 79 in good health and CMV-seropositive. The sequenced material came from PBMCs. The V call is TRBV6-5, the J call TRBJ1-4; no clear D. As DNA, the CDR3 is TGTGCCAGCAGTTACGGCCCTTTCTCAACTAATGAAAAACTGTTTTTT. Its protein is CASSYGPFSTNEKLFF.